The following is a TCR beta chain sequence with its context. The antigen remains undetermined. The germline CDR1 and CDR2 sequences are MRHNA and SNTAGT. The CDR3 length is 14 residues. The PCR ran on 60 Vbeta and 13 Jbeta primers. Data came from immunoSEQ multiplex PCR; TCRdb stores just in-frame clones and leaves some out. The sample records approximately 88,000 clones, 64% being singletons. This record comes from a study of cytomegalovirus exposure and HLA in healthy donors. Study-level findings and limits: Near-uniform donor sequencing depth was presumed by presence/absence analyses.

The chain joins TRBV6-4 to TRBJ2-5; TRBD1 might be the D (6 bases). Near its end, the DNA agrees better with TRBJ2-7, so the J call may be wrong. The receptor was derived from a man aged 55 to 70 in good health and CMV-seronegative. Material: PBMCs. CDR3 sequence: CASTIGGHLYEQYF. As DNA, the CDR3 is TGTGCCAGCACCATTGGGGGACACCTCTACGAGCAGTACTTC.